Sequencing of this T cell receptor (beta chain) was carried out in a study of T-cell memory formation after mild COVID-19. Study-wide background: TCR clusters mostly belonged to single donors.

This clonotype was seen repeatedly, ten times or more. TCRdb reanalysed the 5' RACE reads using MiXCR and keeps one entry per CDR3 protein. Of about 250,000 distinct CDR3 sequences listed, roughly 14% are singletons. The CDR3 consists of 14 residues. Germline CDR1 SGHRS, CDR2 YFSETQ. V was clipped by 2 bases and J by 0 bases, with 6 bases between them. Source material: PBMCs or a T cell subset sorted from them (not recorded which). The chain employs TRBV5-1 and TRBJ1-3, with D unresolved. The sequence was collected from an adult woman who had mild COVID-19 (a few samples of this study predate the infection). Cell type and time point are not known. The chain's CDR3 is CASSLSNSGNTIYF. CDR3 sequence (DNA): TGCGCCAGCAGCTTATCGAACTCTGGAAACACCATATATTTT. Complete variable domain (other parts from reference TRBV5-1 and TRBJ1-3): KAGVTQTPRYLIKTRGQQVTLSCSPISGHRSVSWYQQTPGQGLQFLFEYFSETQRNKGNFPGRFSGRQFSNSRSEMNVSTLELGDSALYLCASSLSNSGNTIYFGEGSWLTVV.